This T cell receptor (beta chain) was retrieved from a study of T cell clonotyping in hematopoietic cell transplantation. Looking at the study overall: Recipients' pretransplant samples followed cytoreduction. The study, taken as a whole, reports: Higher Inverse Simpson Index values in graft donor and pretransplant recipient predicted broader posttransplant TCR diversity.

TCRdb's copy holds only in-frame clones and misses some; the assay was immunoSEQ multiplex PCR. The repertoire holds roughly 46,000 clones, with approximately 78% as singletons. The time point: recipient sample about 28 days before transplant, after cytoreduction. Concerning this clone: Its target is not known.

Sequencing used peripheral blood mononuclear cells, obtained before stem cell transplant. The sequence came from a man between 60 and 75 years old with myelodysplastic syndrome. Some clones in this sample may be carry-over from other donors' samples.

The CDR3 DNA is TGTGCCAGTAGTACCGACAGGGGGCTAGGAAACACCATATATTTT. This codes for CASSTDRGLGNTIYF. The genes are TRBV19 and TRBJ1-3, with 10 bases matching TRBD1. Germline trimming cut 4 bases from V and 4 bases from J; bases unmatched to any gene: 4. CDR3 length equals 15 residues. Germline V gene sequence: CDR1 LNHDA, CDR2 SQIVND (reference sequence).